These T cell receptor beta chains were read from a single sample in a study of shared clonotypes between healthy human individuals. Sequencing used immunoSEQ multiplex PCR; TCRdb keeps in-frame clones, though not all of them. Of 950,000 to 1,300,000 clones detected, about 75% appear once; the ten largest clones hold less than 1.5%. Sequencing was carried out using memory CD4+ T cells sorted from blood. The receptor set was obtained from a man aged 18 to 29 in good health. Each CDR3 is given with its conserved first and last residue. A D gene is named only where the DNA matches it firmly. Clone size, where shown, is once, few, many, or a class for clones that have expanded.

d_call cdr3_length j_call v_call clone_size cdr3_aa cdr3_nt
. 15 TRBJ1-3 TRBV6-5 few CASVGRTSSGNTIYF TGTGCCAGCGTTGGACGGACCTCCTCTGGAAACACCATATATTTT
. 16 TRBJ2-1 TRBV7-2 . CASSLELGRSYNEQFF TGTGCCAGCAGCTTAGAGCTCGGGCGCTCCTACAATGAGCAGTTCTTC
. 13 TRBJ1-2 TRBV6-1 . CASSELATLWPTF TGTGCCAGCAGTGAACTAGCTACCCTATGGCCGACCTTC
TRBD1 14 TRBJ2-2 TRBV28 . CAGKTGKNTGELFF TGTGCCGGCAAGACAGGGAAGAACACCGGGGAGCTGTTTTTT
TRBD1 13 TRBJ1-2 TRBV2 . CASSERTGGGYTF TGTGCCAGCAGTGAGCGGACAGGGGGCGGTTACACCTTC
. 19 TRBJ1-3 TRBV11-3 . CASRQRKEASQVSGNTIYF TGTGCCAGCAGGCAACGCAAGGAGGCCTCACAGGTCTCTGGAAACACCATATATTTT
. 12 TRBJ2-7 TRBV13 . CASSRSFGEQYF TGTGCCAGCAGCCGCTCGTTTGGGGAGCAGTACTTC
. 14 TRBJ1-4 TRBV28 . CASTRWGANEKLFF TGTGCCAGCACCAGATGGGGAGCTAATGAAAAACTGTTTTTT
TRBD1 15 TRBJ2-7 TRBV28 . CASSSWDRVTYEQYF TGTGCCAGCAGTTCCTGGGACAGGGTGACCTACGAGCAGTACTTC
. 16 TRBJ1-1 TRBV11-2 . CASSLGGGDGVTEAFF TGTGCCAGCAGCTTAGGAGGAGGGGACGGGGTCACTGAAGCTTTCTTT
TRBD1 13 TRBJ1-2 TRBV6-5 . CASSSPRGLGYTF TGTGCCAGCAGTTCCCCCAGGGGGCTTGGCTACACCTTC
. 14 TRBJ2-5 TRBV2 . CASRGQSPTETQYF TGTGCCAGCAGAGGACAGTCCCCGACGGAGACCCAGTACTTC
. 12 TRBJ2-7 TRBV11-2 . CASSLMSDEQYF TGTGCCAGCAGCTTAATGTCCGACGAGCAGTACTTC
. 14 TRBJ2-3 TRBV10-3 . CAISVRDLTDTQYF TGTGCCATCAGTGTCCGGGACCTCACAGATACGCAGTATTTT
. 12 TRBJ2-2 TRBV5-6 . CASSSSTGELFF TGTGCCAGCAGCTCCAGCACCGGGGAGCTGTTTTTT
. 13 TRBJ2-3 TRBV7-2 . CASSFQGSDTQYF TGTGCCAGCAGCTTTCAGGGATCAGATACGCAGTATTTT
TRBD2 16 TRBJ2-2 TRBV7-8 . CASRLLGGSVTGELFF TGTGCCAGCAGGCTATTGGGAGGGTCCGTCACCGGGGAGCTGTTTTTT
TRBD2 17 TRBJ2-5 TRBV11-2 . CASSLERASGSRGTQYF TGTGCCAGCAGCTTAGAAAGGGCTAGCGGGTCTCGCGGGACCCAGTACTTC
. 15 TRBJ1-1 TRBV6-1 . CASSEYWNAGPEAFF TGTGCCAGCAGTGAATATTGGAACGCCGGACCTGAAGCTTTCTTT
TRBD1 15 TRBJ2-5 TRBV6-1 . CASTPGTGRGETQYF TGTGCCAGCACCCCGGGGACAGGGAGGGGAGAGACCCAGTACTTC
TRBD2 16 TRBJ2-3 TRBV5-1 once CASSFPLAGEVDTQYF TGCGCCAGCAGCTTCCCGCTAGCGGGGGAAGTAGATACGCAGTATTTT
TRBD2 18 TRBJ2-7 TRBV5-3 few CARSSADSGRAHWNEQYF TGTGCCAGAAGCTCGGCCGACAGCGGGAGGGCACATTGGAACGAGCAGTACTTC
. 15 TRBJ2-3 TRBV9 . CASSTGADPTDTQYF TGTGCCAGCAGCACCGGGGCGGATCCCACAGATACGCAGTATTTT
TRBD1 18 TRBJ1-1 TRBV2 once CASSGGQEVGFRNTEAFF TGTGCCAGCAGTGGTGGACAGGAAGTGGGGTTCCGGAACACTGAAGCTTTCTTT
TRBD1 15 TRBJ1-3 TRBV6-5 many CASSPGTVVGNTIYF TGTGCCAGCAGTCCCGGGACAGTTGTTGGAAACACCATATATTTT
. 14 TRBJ2-5 TRBV4-1 . CASRGRPNQETQYF TGCGCCAGCAGGGGGAGGCCTAATCAAGAGACCCAGTACTTC
. 14 TRBJ1-1 TRBV30 . CAWSVTTVNTEAFF TGTGCCTGGAGTGTAACAACTGTGAACACTGAAGCTTTCTTT
. 13 TRBJ1-2 TRBV4-1 . CASSQGGFYGYTF TGCGCCAGCAGCCAAGGGGGGTTTTATGGCTACACCTTC
TRBD2 14 TRBJ2-2 TRBV6-5 . CASRRELAGGELFF TGTGCCAGCAGACGAGAACTAGCGGGCGGGGAGCTGTTTTTT
. 13 TRBJ2-2 TRBV5-1 . CASSLDNTGELFF TGCGCCAGCAGCTTGGATAACACCGGGGAGCTGTTTTTT
TRBD1 15 TRBJ1-2 TRBV5-1 . CASSATGQGGYGYTF TGCGCCAGCAGCGCAACGGGACAGGGTGGCTATGGCTACACCTTC
. 16 TRBJ2-3 TRBV19 many CASRGTGRGSPDTQYF TGTGCCAGTAGGGGGACTGGTCGAGGCTCCCCAGATACGCAGTATTTT
TRBD2 17 TRBJ2-3 TRBV18 . CASSPPVGREGPDTQYF TGTGCCAGCTCACCACCGGTAGGGCGGGAGGGCCCAGATACGCAGTATTTT
TRBD1 15 TRBJ2-7 TRBV25-1 . CASSATGTGVYEQYF TGTGCCAGCAGTGCTACCGGGACAGGCGTCTACGAGCAGTACTTC
TRBD2 14 TRBJ2-1 TRBV7-9 . CASSLLAVDNEQFF TGTGCCAGCAGCTTACTAGCGGTGGACAATGAGCAGTTCTTC
. 13 TRBJ2-2 TRBV11-3 . CASSSMTSGELFF TGTGCCAGCAGCTCAATGACGTCCGGGGAGCTGTTTTTT
. 15 TRBJ1-4 TRBV2 once CASSEVGAPREKLFF TGTGCCAGCAGTGAAGTGGGGGCCCCACGGGAAAAACTGTTTTTT
TRBD2 15 TRBJ2-5 TRBV5-4 . CASSGQRGAQETQYF TGTGCCAGCAGCGGCCAGCGGGGGGCCCAAGAGACCCAGTACTTC
. 14 TRBJ2-2 TRBV11-2 . CASSFTVNTGELFF TGTGCCAGCAGCTTTACGGTGAACACCGGGGAGCTGTTTTTT
. 16 TRBJ2-3 TRBV5-1 . CASSPSTNIGTDTQYF TGCGCCAGCAGCCCCTCTACCAATATCGGCACAGATACGCAGTATTTT
TRBD2 15 TRBJ2-7 TRBV6-6 . CASETSGRKLYEQYF TGTGCCAGCGAGACTAGCGGGAGGAAATTGTACGAGCAGTACTTC
. 14 TRBJ1-3 TRBV6-1 . CASRGTGQGNTIYF TGTGCCAGCAGGGGGACGGGACAAGGAAACACCATATATTTT
TRBD2 15 TRBJ2-1 TRBV7-6 . CASSLAGGPINEQFF TGTGCCAGCAGCTTAGCGGGAGGGCCAATCAATGAGCAGTTCTTC
TRBD1 15 TRBJ1-2 TRBV28 once CASSLGQDFNYGYTF TGTGCCAGCAGTTTAGGACAGGATTTTAACTATGGCTACACCTTC
. 11 TRBJ1-1 TRBV6-5 once CASRGRTEAFF TGTGCCAGCAGGGGTCGGACTGAAGCTTTCTTT
TRBD1 14 TRBJ2-1 TRBV19 . CASRGQGIYNEQFF TGTGCCAGTAGAGGACAGGGAATCTACAATGAGCAGTTCTTC
. 13 TRBJ2-6 TRBV5-1 . CASSRGEANVLTF TGCGCCAGCAGCCGGGGAGAGGCCAACGTCCTGACTTTC
TRBD1 17 TRBJ1-6 TRBV10-2 . CASSLGAAGTVGSPLHF TGCGCCAGCAGTCTTGGAGCCGCCGGGACAGTTGGTTCACCCCTCCACTTT
. 18 TRBJ2-7 TRBV7-8 . CASSLDFRRETRVYEQYF TGTGCCAGCAGCTTAGATTTCCGCCGGGAAACTAGGGTCTACGAGCAGTACTTC
TRBD2 16 TRBJ2-1 TRBV9 many CASSVGGGGSYNEQFF TGTGCCAGCAGCGTAGGAGGCGGGGGCTCCTACAATGAGCAGTTCTTC